This is a list of T cell receptor beta chains from one sample in a study of shared clonotypes between healthy human individuals. The table came from immunoSEQ multiplex PCR; TCRdb's copy has only in-frame clones and leaves some out. This sample has a few million clones; approximately 90% occur once, and the top ten carry around 0.15%. The sequenced material came from naive CD4+ T cells sorted from blood. Receptor source: a man in his late teens or twenties in good health. The CDR3 runs from the conserved cysteine through the conserved F or W. The D gene is left open where the match is weak. Clone size is shown for a subset of rows, as once, few, many or a class of expanded clone.

>TRBV5-4|few|NA|TRBJ1-1
CASSGRTVNTEAFF
TGTGCCAGCAGCGGGAGGACAGTGAACACTGAAGCTTTCTTT
>TRBV27|NA|TRBD1|TRBJ1-5
CASSPRQGGQPQHF
TGTGCCAGCAGTCCACGACAGGGTGGACAGCCCCAGCATTTT
>TRBV9|once|NA|TRBJ2-1
CASSVAGLYNEQFF
TGTGCCAGCAGCGTAGCTGGCCTCTACAATGAGCAGTTCTTC
>TRBV6-6|NA|NA|TRBJ1-1
CASSYSGGSKTEAFF
TGTGCCAGCAGTTACTCGGGGGGGTCGAAGACTGAAGCTTTCTTT
>TRBV19|once|NA|TRBJ2-1
CASSSEQGRFVINEQFF
TGTGCCAGTAGTAGCGAACAGGGTCGATTTGTGATTAATGAGCAGTTCTTC
>TRBV7-9|NA|TRBD1|TRBJ1-4
CASSLDRGGEKLFF
TGTGCCAGCAGCTTAGACAGGGGGGGTGAAAAACTGTTTTTT
>TRBV6-5|NA|NA|TRBJ1-6
CASSPGHSPLHF
TGTGCCAGCAGTCCCGGGCATTCACCCCTCCACTTT
>TRBV7-2|NA|NA|TRBJ2-1
CASSPGRNSYNEQFF
TGTGCCAGCAGCCCCGGGCGGAACTCCTACAATGAGCAGTTCTTC
>TRBV5-1|few|NA|TRBJ1-2
CASSLEVNYGYTF
TGCGCCAGCAGCTTGGAAGTGAACTATGGCTACACCTTC
>TRBV19|NA|NA|TRBJ2-1
CASAAVNEQFF
TGTGCCAGTGCCGCGGTTAATGAGCAGTTCTTC
>TRBV10-3|NA|TRBD2|TRBJ2-2
CAISESGGANTGELFF
TGTGCCATCAGTGAGTCGGGAGGGGCGAACACCGGGGAGCTGTTTTTT
>TRBV7-8|few|NA|TRBJ2-5
CASGGQETQYF
TGTGCCAGCGGGGGTCAAGAGACCCAGTACTTC
>TRBV7-9|NA|NA|TRBJ1-3
CASSYLIGGAGNTIYF
TGTGCCAGCAGCTACCTAATTGGAGGGGCTGGAAACACCATATATTTT
>TRBV19|NA|TRBD1|TRBJ1-2
CASSIKGAIHGYTF
TGTGCCAGTAGTATAAAGGGGGCTATCCATGGCTACACCTTC
>TRBV4-1|NA|NA|TRBJ1-3
CASSQYRESGNTIYF
TGCGCCAGCAGCCAATACAGGGAATCAGGAAACACCATATATTTT
>TRBV4-2|NA|NA|TRBJ1-1
CASSPGDTVNTEAFF
TGTGCCAGCAGCCCCGGGGACACCGTGAACACTGAAGCTTTCTTT
>TRBV9|NA|NA|TRBJ1-1
CASSARWMNTEAFF
TGTGCCAGCAGCGCCCGGTGGATGAACACTGAAGCTTTCTTT
>TRBV12-2|NA|NA|TRBJ2-6
CASRSPPGQGASGANVLTF
TGTGCAAGTCGCTCCCCACCGGGACAGGGGGCTTCCGGGGCCAACGTCCTGACTTTC
>TRBV15|NA|TRBD2|TRBJ2-3
CATSSGLAGGPSTDTQYF
TGTGCCACCAGCTCGGGACTAGCGGGAGGGCCTAGCACAGATACGCAGTATTTT
>TRBV5-1|NA|NA|TRBJ2-6
CASSAVGLSGANVLTF
TGCGCCAGCAGCGCCGTCGGACTTAGTGGGGCCAACGTCCTGACTTTC
>TRBV10-1|NA|NA|TRBJ2-3
CASSVRQPTDTQYF
TGCGCCAGCAGTGTTCGGCAGCCCACAGATACGCAGTATTTT
>TRBV5-8|NA|NA|TRBJ1-2
CASSLGRVDYGYTF
TGTGCCAGCAGCTTGGGCAGGGTCGACTATGGCTACACCTTC
>TRBV12-5|NA|NA|TRBJ2-7
CASAVLSYEQYF
TGTGCTAGTGCAGTGTTAAGCTACGAGCAGTACTTC
>TRBV28|NA|TRBD1|TRBJ1-3
CASTRDSTGNTIYF
TGTGCCTCCACCCGGGACAGCACTGGAAACACCATATATTTT
>TRBV10-3|once|NA|TRBJ2-7
CAISVEGKSEQYF
TGTGCCATCAGTGTGGAGGGGAAAAGCGAGCAGTACTTC
>TRBV11-2|NA|TRBD2|TRBJ2-1
CASSHETSVNEQFF
TGTGCCAGCAGCCACGAAACTAGCGTGAATGAGCAGTTCTTC
>TRBV5-6|NA|NA|TRBJ1-2
CASSLVGAGTAIYGYTF
TGTGCCAGCAGCTTGGTAGGGGCAGGGACGGCTATCTATGGCTACACCTTC
>TRBV7-7|NA|TRBD1|TRBJ1-2
CASSQRDRVYNYGYTF
TGTGCTAGCAGCCAAAGGGACAGGGTTTATAACTATGGCTACACCTTC
>TRBV5-4|NA|NA|TRBJ2-1
CASSFPVAPSNEQFF
TGTGCCAGCAGCTTTCCAGTAGCCCCGAGTAATGAGCAGTTCTTC
>TRBV9|NA|NA|TRBJ2-5
CASSLSPRGEETQYF
TGTGCCAGCAGCCTCTCACCCAGAGGTGAGGAGACCCAGTACTTC
>TRBV7-6|once|NA|TRBJ2-1
CASSLEAEQFF
TGTGCCAGCAGCTTAGAGGCTGAGCAGTTCTTC
>TRBV7-2|NA|TRBD1|TRBJ1-2
CASSQGQGAYGYTF
TGTGCCAGCAGCCAAGGACAGGGGGCGTATGGCTACACCTTC
>TRBV30|NA|TRBD2|TRBJ2-1
CAWSGDSTSGNYNEQFF
TGTGCCTGGAGTGGGGATTCGACTAGCGGGAATTACAATGAGCAGTTCTTC
>TRBV10-2|NA|NA|TRBJ2-5
CASSERPRGETQYF
TGCGCCAGCAGTGAAAGGCCCAGGGGAGAGACCCAGTACTTC
>TRBV2|NA|NA|TRBJ1-5
CASSGEGRPQPQHF
TGTGCCAGCAGTGGGGAGGGCAGGCCTCAGCCCCAGCATTTT
>TRBV28|NA|TRBD1|TRBJ1-2
CASSSAQDRGGGYTF
TGTGCCAGCAGCTCCGCCCAAGACAGGGGGGGTGGCTACACCTTC
>TRBV9|NA|TRBD2|TRBJ2-1
CASSPGLAGGRSYNEQFF
TGTGCCAGCAGCCCAGGACTAGCGGGGGGCAGGTCCTACAATGAGCAGTTCTTC
>TRBV7-3|NA|NA|TRBJ1-6
CASSGTLHSPLHF
TGTGCCAGCAGCGGGACACTGCATTCACCCCTCCACTTT
>TRBV18|NA|TRBD1|TRBJ1-6
CASSLGTGGSPLHF
TGTGCCAGCTCACTAGGGACAGGTGGTTCACCCCTCCACTTT
>TRBV10-1|NA|NA|TRBJ2-2
CASRESENTGELFF
TGCGCCAGCCGGGAGTCAGAGAACACCGGGGAGCTGTTTTTT
>TRBV30|NA|TRBD2|TRBJ2-7
CAWSRLGGGVEWEQYF
TGTGCCTGGAGTAGGTTGGGGGGAGGGGTTGAATGGGAGCAGTACTTC
>TRBV7-3|once|TRBD1|TRBJ2-7
CASSSRQGNEQYF
TGTGCCAGCAGCTCAAGACAGGGTAACGAGCAGTACTTC
>TRBV10-3|NA|NA|TRBJ2-5
CAISESEGETQYF
TGTGCCATCAGTGAGTCCGAGGGAGAGACCCAGTACTTC